These 28 T cell receptor beta chains were sequenced from one sample in a study of T cell changes during pregnancy in multiple sclerosis (dated by TCRdb to the late 2010s). Libraries were prepared through the immunoSEQ multiplex PCR assay. Entries here come from immuneACCESS through TCRdb and include only in-frame sequences with V and J called. Some clones fail to appear in such tables; in the studies checked, an unresolved V gene covers under half of the shortfall, and the cause of the remainder is unknown. This sample comprises about 100,000 clones, about 94% of them detected only once. Clones ranked in the top ten supply approximately 0.97% of the sample. Here the sequenced sample was peripheral blood, taken before pregnancy. The receptor source for this set is a female donor with multiple sclerosis, enrolled in a pregnancy study.

V gene TRBV6-1 combines with J gene TRBJ2-7; D might be TRBD2 (5 bases). The CDR3 has 15 residues. Trimming removed 3 bases from V and 2 bases from J, with 14 bases in between. Looked up from germline, CDR1 is MNHNS and CDR2 is SASEGT. This chain's CDR3 is CASSEGRGPTYEQYF. The CDR3 region has the DNA TGTGCCAGCAGTGAGGGTCGCGGGCCTACCTACGAGCAGTACTTC.

The V gene is TRBV2, the J gene TRBJ2-5; TRBD1 matches 9 bases. Per germline, CDR1 SNHLY and CDR2 FYNNEI. Unmatched junction bases numbered 8, after V lost 4 bases and J lost 2 bases. The CDR3 runs 16 residues. CDR3 in amino acids: CASSGFGQGKQETQYF. CDR3 nucleotide sequence: TGTGCCAGCAGTGGTTTTGGACAGGGGAAACAAGAGACCCAGTACTTC.

The chain employs TRBV9 and TRBJ2-6, with a weak D call TRBD2 (6 bases). There are 17 residues in the CDR3. V was cut by 4 bases and J by 0 bases, with 14 bases left in between. Germline V CDR1 and CDR2: SGDLS, YYNGEE. CDR3 sequence (DNA): TGTGCCAGCAGCTTCGGGACTGACCCCTCTGGGGCCAACGTCCTGACTTTC. Residues: CASSFGTDPSGANVLTF.

V usage is TRBV19 and J usage is TRBJ2-7; D possibly corresponds to TRBD2 (5 bases). V dropped 3 bases and J dropped 0 bases, with 6 bases sitting between them. The CDR3 consists of 13 residues. Germline assignment: CDR1 LNHDA and CDR2 SQIVND (reference sequence). This CDR3 is CASSIGSSYEQYF. CDR3 nucleotide sequence: TGTGCCAGTAGTATTGGGAGCTCCTACGAGCAGTACTTC.

This clone occurred a few times. CDR3 DNA sequence: TGTGCCAGCACCCGGGTACAGGGGGGAGGACTGGGCACTGAAGCTTTCTTT. Protein: CASTRVQGGGLGTEAFF. V is TRBV2 and J is TRBJ1-1, with 8 bases that match TRBD1. The CDR3 totals 17 residues. V was clipped by 7 bases and J by 4 bases; unmatched bases: 17. CDR1 and CDR2 from the germline V gene are SNHLY and FYNNEI.

The chain couples TRBV28 to TRBJ1-5; D is undetermined. CDR1 is MDHEN, CDR2 SYDVKM, per germline. The CDR3 contains 14 residues. V lost 4 bases and J 0 bases, leaving 7 bases between the germline ends. In nucleotides, the CDR3 is TGTGCCAGCAGTTCAGGTTATAGCAATCAGCCCCAGCATTTT. Its translation is CASSSGYSNQPQHF.

The chain combines TRBV25-1 with TRBJ1-1, with D possibly TRBD1 on 6 matching bases. The CDR3 loop spans 14 amino acids. Germline V gene lookup returns CDR1 MGHDK and CDR2 SYGVNS. The V gene lost 6 bases and the J gene lost 0 bases, with 11 bases spanning the gap. The chain's CDR3 is CASRGEGVNTEAFF. CDR3 sequence (DNA): TGTGCCAGCAGAGGGGAGGGGGTGAACACTGAAGCTTTCTTT. Variable domain in full (rest from reference TRBV25-1 and TRBJ1-1): EADIYQTPRYLVIGTGKKITLECSQTMGHDKMYWYQQDPGMELHLIHYSYGVNSTEKGDLSSESTVSRIRTEHFPLTLESARPSHTSQYLCASRGEGVNTEAFFGQGTRLTVV.

J is TRBJ2-3 and V is TRBV12-5; 8 nucleotides align to TRBD2. Germline loops: CDR1 LGHNT, CDR2 FRNRAP. After removal of 0 bases from V and 0 bases from J, the junction contained 8 bases not matched to a gene. The CDR3 consists of 18 residues. The CDR3 bases are TGTGCTAGTGGTTTGGTACTTCGAGCGGGAGTTAGCACAGATACGCAGTATTTT. Its protein product is CASGLVLRAGVSTDTQYF.

The chain is built from TRBV10-1 and TRBJ2-1, with 10 nucleotides matching TRBD2. Germline V gene data show CDR1 as WNHNN and CDR2 as SYGVQD (reference sequence). V was clipped by 4 bases and J by 7 bases; unmatched bases: 16. This CDR3 comprises 18 residues. This chain's CDR3 is CASSVGSLAGATRNEQFF. In DNA, the CDR3 is TGCGCCAGCAGTGTAGGCTCCCTAGCGGGAGCTACGCGGAATGAGCAGTTCTTC.

The V call is TRBV19, the J call TRBJ2-2; the D gene is possibly TRBD2 (6 bases). This CDR3 spans 17 amino acids. The germline gives CDR1 LNHDA, CDR2 SQIVND (reference sequence). V was pared by 3 bases and J by 6 bases, with 20 bases between. The DNA for the CDR3 is TGTGCCAGTAGTATCTTGAGGGACTGGCCTTTCGCCGGGGAGCTGTTTTTT. It specifies CASSILRDWPFAGELFF.

This chain joins TRBV10-2 and TRBJ2-7; D perhaps matches TRBD2 (5 bases). Trimming shortened V by 5 bases and J by 3 bases, and 8 bases separated the two germline ends. Germline V gene data show CDR1 as WSHSY and CDR2 as SAAADI. The CDR3 runs to 12 residues. CDR3 coding DNA: TGCGCCAGCAGTTTTAGCGACTACGAGCAGTACTTC. It encodes CASSFSDYEQYF.

The chain links TRBV28 to TRBJ2-7; D gene unclear. The CDR3 contains 11 residues. Germline CDR1 MDHEN, CDR2 SYDVKM. Trimming cost V 4 bases and J 5 bases, with 6 bases left between them. CDR3 nucleotide sequence: TGTGCCAGCAGTTACAACAACGAGCAGTACTTC. Translated, it gives CASSYNNEQYF.

The chain links TRBV4-3 to TRBJ2-7, with D uncertain. Germline assignment: CDR1 LGHNA and CDR2 YSLEER. The CDR3 is 12 residues long. V was clipped by 2 bases and J by 4 bases, with 6 bases between them. CDR3 protein: CASSQSGYEQYF. The CDR3 nucleotides are TGCGCCAGCAGCCAATCCGGGTACGAGCAGTACTTC.

This chain links TRBV10-3 with TRBJ2-7; 10 nucleotides agree with TRBD2. Germline CDR1 and CDR2: ENHRY and SYGVKD. This CDR3 region has 14 residues. V lost 3 bases, J lost 4 bases, and 3 bases stayed unmatched. CDR3 protein: CAISELAGPYEQYF. CDR3 coding DNA: TGTGCCATCAGTGAACTAGCGGGACCATACGAGCAGTACTTC.

This clone showed up just once. The CDR3 region has the DNA TGTGCCAGCAGCTTAGCCCGAGGGACAGGGAACACCGGGGAGCTGTTTTTT. Its translation is CASSLARGTGNTGELFF. The chain uses TRBV7-9 and TRBJ2-2; 8 nucleotides match TRBD1. CDR1 and CDR2 (germline): SEHNR, FQNEAQ (reference sequence). There are 17 residues in the CDR3. V trimming: 0 bases; J trimming: 1 base; junction bases outside the gene matches: 4.

This rearrangement joins TRBV4-1 to TRBJ2-7; 7 bases are a match to TRBD1. Germline V gives CDR1 MGHRA, CDR2 YSYEKL. CDR3 size: 15 residues. With V trimmed by 5 bases and J by 0 bases, 7 bases remained unmatched. This chain's CDR3 is CASSYVQGTSYEQYF. DNA for the CDR3: TGCGCCAGCAGCTATGTACAGGGGACCTCCTACGAGCAGTACTTC.

V usage is TRBV11-2 and J usage is TRBJ2-1; 7 bases agree with TRBD2. Losses at the gene ends were 2 bases for V and 2 bases for J; bases not matched to a gene: 9. Germline V CDR1 and CDR2: SGHAT, FQNNGV. The CDR3 runs 17 residues. CDR3 nucleotide sequence: TGTGCCAGCAGCTTATTTCGGGGCCTAGCGGCCTACAATGAGCAGTTCTTC. Its translation is CASSLFRGLAAYNEQFF. The full variable domain, completed using reference TRBV11-2 and TRBJ2-1, is EAGVAQSPRYKIIEKRQSVAFWCNPISGHATLYWYQQILGQGPKLLIQFQNNGVVDDSQLPKDRFSAERLKGVDSTLKIQPAKLEDSAVYLCASSLFRGLAAYNEQFFGPGTRLTVL.

This clone appeared once. This chain joins TRBV19 and TRBJ2-7, with a tentative D call TRBD1 (6 bases). CDR3 length equals 14 residues. V lost 1 base and J lost 3, with 10 bases in between. Germline assignment: CDR1 LNHDA and CDR2 SQIVND (reference sequence). CDR3 sequence (DNA): TGTGCCAGTAGTATAGTTCAGGACAGCTACGAGCAGTACTTC. Its protein is CASSIVQDSYEQYF.

The chain couples TRBV29-1 to TRBJ1-5; perhaps TRBD1 as D (5 bases). Trimming left V 3 bases short and J 0 bases short, with 6 bases between. CDR3 length: 13 amino acids. Germline V CDR1 and CDR2: SQVTM, ANQGSEA. Here the CDR3 reads CSVDGGSNQPQHF. DNA for the CDR3: TGCAGCGTTGACGGGGGTAGCAATCAGCCCCAGCATTTT.

The rearrangement uses TRBV29-1 and TRBJ2-7; 8 nucleotides match TRBD1. From germline, CDR1 is SQVTM and CDR2 ANQGSEA. The CDR3 spans 13 residues. The ends lost 6 bases at V and 6 bases at J; junction bases unmatched: 10. The CDR3 DNA is TGCAGCGTCAAAGTGACAGGGGTAATCGAGCAGTACTTC. Protein sequence: CSVKVTGVIEQYF.

This chain joins TRBV30 and TRBJ1-2; no firm D call. The CDR3 covers 13 residues. From germline, CDR1 is GTSNPN and CDR2 SVGIG (reference sequence). V was clipped by 4 bases and J by 5 bases, with 14 bases between them. The CDR3 reads CAWTRGRDYGYTF. The CDR3 DNA sequence: TGTGCCTGGACCCGAGGTCGGGATTATGGCTACACCTTC. The whole variable domain, filled in from reference TRBV30 and TRBJ1-2, reads SQTIHQWPATLVQPVGSPLSLECTVEGTSNPNLYWYRQAAGRGLQLLFYSVGIGQISSEVPQNLSASRPQDRQFILSSKKLLLSDSGFYLCAWTRGRDYGYTFGSGTRLTVV.

This chain joins TRBV27 and TRBJ2-1; TRBD2 agrees at 14 bases. CDR3 length equals 16 residues. CDR1 is MNHEY, CDR2 SMNVEV, per germline (reference sequence). V trimming: 3 bases; J trimming: 8 bases; junction bases outside the gene matches: 6. DNA of the CDR3: TGTGCCAGCAGTTTTTATGGGACTAGCGGGAGCGATGAGCAGTTCTTC. This codes for CASSFYGTSGSDEQFF.

For this clone: Additional DNA sequences in this sample encode the identical CDR3. The chain couples TRBV30 to TRBJ2-7, with 9 bases that match TRBD2. After removal of 2 bases from V and 8 bases from J, the junction contained 16 bases not matched to a gene. The CDR3 runs to 16 residues. CDR1 GTSNPN and CDR2 SVGIG come from the germline V gene (reference sequence). CDR3 loop: CAWSTLIVGGRGQQYF. CDR3 bases: TGTGCCTGGAGTACTCTAATTGTAGGCGGGAGGGGGCAGCAGTACTTC.

The chain's CDR3 is CASSHNGGNTEAFF. The DNA for the CDR3 is TGCGCCAGCAGCCATAACGGGGGAAACACTGAAGCTTTCTTT. The chain carries TRBV4-1 and TRBJ1-1; D may be TRBD1 (5 bases). Germline loops: CDR1 MGHRA, CDR2 YSYEKL. V dropped 3 bases and J dropped 2 bases, with 10 bases sitting between them. CDR3 length: 14 residues.

This rearrangement joins TRBV29-1 to TRBJ2-7, with D unresolved. Trimming cost V 1 base and J 12 bases, with 13 bases left between them. The CDR3 has 11 amino acids. The germline CDR1 and CDR2 sequences are SQVTM and ANQGSEA. CDR3 in amino acids: CSVEAGRLWYF. CDR3 DNA sequence: TGCAGCGTTGAAGCAGGCCGGTTGTGGTACTTC.

The rearrangement joins TRBV28 to TRBJ1-2, with TRBD1 as a possible D gene (5 bases). The CDR3 has 15 amino acids. Germline V gene data show CDR1 as MDHEN and CDR2 as SYDVKM. Trimming shortened V by 6 bases and J by 8 bases, and 22 bases separated the two germline ends. The CDR3 DNA reads as TGTGCCAGCAGGGGTCGGGGAGGGACTAACGGGGGCTACACCTTC. It translates to CASRGRGGTNGGYTF.

V is TRBV19 and J is TRBJ2-2; TRBD2 matches 7 bases. The CDR3 contains 14 residues. J lost 6 bases, V lost 5 bases, and 6 bases had no gene match. Germline CDR1 is LNHDA and CDR2 is SQIVND (reference sequence). The CDR3 loop reads CASSVGLVPGELFF. The CDR3 coding sequence is TGTGCCAGTAGTGTAGGACTAGTCCCCGGGGAGCTGTTTTTT.

The rearrangement joins TRBV19 to TRBJ2-7; TRBD1 agrees at 9 bases. This CDR3 comprises 14 residues. V lost 5 bases, J lost 6 bases, and 8 bases stayed unmatched. Germline-derived CDR1 and CDR2 are LNHDA and SQIVND (reference sequence). CDR3 DNA sequence: TGTGCCAGTAGTCAGACAGGGGGGACGTCCGAGCAGTACTTC. Protein sequence: CASSQTGGTSEQYF.